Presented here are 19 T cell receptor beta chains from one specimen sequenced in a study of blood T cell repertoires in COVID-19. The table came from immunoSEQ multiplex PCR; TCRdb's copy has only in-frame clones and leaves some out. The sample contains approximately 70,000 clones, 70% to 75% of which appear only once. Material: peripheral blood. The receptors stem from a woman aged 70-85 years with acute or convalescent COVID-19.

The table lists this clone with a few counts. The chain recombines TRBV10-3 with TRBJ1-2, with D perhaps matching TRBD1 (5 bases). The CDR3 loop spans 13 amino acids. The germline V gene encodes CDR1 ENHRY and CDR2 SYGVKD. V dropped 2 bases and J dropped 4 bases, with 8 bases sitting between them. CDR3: CAISEGHVYGYTF. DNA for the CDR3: TGTGCCATCAGTGAGGGACATGTCTATGGCTACACCTTC.

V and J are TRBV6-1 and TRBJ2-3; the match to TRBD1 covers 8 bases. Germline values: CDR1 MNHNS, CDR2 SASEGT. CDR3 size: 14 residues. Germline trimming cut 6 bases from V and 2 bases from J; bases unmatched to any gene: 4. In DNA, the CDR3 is TGTGCCAGCAGACAGACAGGGGTCACAGATACGCAGTATTTT. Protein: CASRQTGVTDTQYF.

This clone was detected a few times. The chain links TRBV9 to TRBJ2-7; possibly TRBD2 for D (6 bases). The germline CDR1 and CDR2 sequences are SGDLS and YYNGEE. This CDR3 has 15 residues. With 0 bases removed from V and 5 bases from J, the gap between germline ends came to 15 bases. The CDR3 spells CASSVGSGGAHEQYF. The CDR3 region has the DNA TGTGCCAGCAGCGTAGGTAGCGGAGGAGCCCACGAGCAGTACTTC.

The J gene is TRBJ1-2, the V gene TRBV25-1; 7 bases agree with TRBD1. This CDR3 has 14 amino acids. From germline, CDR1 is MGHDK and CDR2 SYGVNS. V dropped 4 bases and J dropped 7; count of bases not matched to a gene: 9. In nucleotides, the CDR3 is TGTGCCAGCAGTGGTGGGGGACAGATTTTTGGCTACACCTTC. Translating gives CASSGGGQIFGYTF.

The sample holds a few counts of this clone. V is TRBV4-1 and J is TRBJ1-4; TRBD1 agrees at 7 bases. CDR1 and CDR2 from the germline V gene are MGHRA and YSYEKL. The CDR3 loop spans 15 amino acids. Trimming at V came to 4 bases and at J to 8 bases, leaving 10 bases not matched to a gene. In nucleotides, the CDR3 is TGCGCCAGCAGCCCCCAGGGGGGTGTTAACGAAAAACTGTTTTTT. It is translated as CASSPQGGVNEKLFF.

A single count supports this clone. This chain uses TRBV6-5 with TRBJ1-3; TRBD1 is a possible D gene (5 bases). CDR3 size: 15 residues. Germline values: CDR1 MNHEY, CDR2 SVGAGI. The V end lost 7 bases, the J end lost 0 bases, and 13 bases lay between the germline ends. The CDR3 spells CASTRGLSSGNTIYF. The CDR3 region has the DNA TGTGCCAGCACCCGGGGACTGAGCTCTGGAAACACCATATATTTT.

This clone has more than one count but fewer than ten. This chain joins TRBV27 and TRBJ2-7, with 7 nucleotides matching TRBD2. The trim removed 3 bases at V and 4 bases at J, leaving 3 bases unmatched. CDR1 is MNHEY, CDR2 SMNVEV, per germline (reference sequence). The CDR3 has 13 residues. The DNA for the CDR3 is TGTGCCAGCAGTTTTAGGGGAGGGTACGAGCAGTACTTC. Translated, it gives CASSFRGGYEQYF.

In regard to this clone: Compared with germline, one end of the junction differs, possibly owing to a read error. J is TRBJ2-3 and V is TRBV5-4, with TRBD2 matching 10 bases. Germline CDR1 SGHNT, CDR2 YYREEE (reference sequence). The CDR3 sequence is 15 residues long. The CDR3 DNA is TGTGCCAACAGCAAAGCGGGGGGGAGCACAGATACGCAGTATTTT. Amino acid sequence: CANSKAGGSTDTQYF.

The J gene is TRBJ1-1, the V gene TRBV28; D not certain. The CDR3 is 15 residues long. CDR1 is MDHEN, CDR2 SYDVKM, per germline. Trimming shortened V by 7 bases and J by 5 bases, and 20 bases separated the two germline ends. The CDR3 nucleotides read TGTGCCAGCATCCCCCGAGGTCTCGGAGTGACTGAAGCTTTCTTT. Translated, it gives CASIPRGLGVTEAFF.

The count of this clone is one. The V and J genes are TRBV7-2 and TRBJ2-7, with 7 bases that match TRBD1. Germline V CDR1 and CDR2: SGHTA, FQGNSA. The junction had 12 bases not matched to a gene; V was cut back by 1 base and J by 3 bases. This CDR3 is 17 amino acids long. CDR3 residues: CASSLGRQGVVIYEQYF. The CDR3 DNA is TGTGCCAGCAGCTTAGGTCGCCAGGGGGTTGTTATCTACGAGCAGTACTTC.

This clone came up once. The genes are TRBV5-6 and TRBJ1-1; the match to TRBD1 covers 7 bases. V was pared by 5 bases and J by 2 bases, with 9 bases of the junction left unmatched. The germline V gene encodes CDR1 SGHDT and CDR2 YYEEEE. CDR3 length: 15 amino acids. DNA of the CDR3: TGTGCCAGCAGGTCCTCGGGACAGCCAAACACTGAAGCTTTCTTT. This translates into CASRSSGQPNTEAFF.

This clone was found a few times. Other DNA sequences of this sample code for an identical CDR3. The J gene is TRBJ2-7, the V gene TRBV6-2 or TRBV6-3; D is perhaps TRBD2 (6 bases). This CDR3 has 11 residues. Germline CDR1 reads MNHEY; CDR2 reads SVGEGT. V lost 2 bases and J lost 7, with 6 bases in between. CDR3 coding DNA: TGTGCCAGCAGTTACGCGGGAGAGCAGTACTTC. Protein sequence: CASSYAGEQYF.

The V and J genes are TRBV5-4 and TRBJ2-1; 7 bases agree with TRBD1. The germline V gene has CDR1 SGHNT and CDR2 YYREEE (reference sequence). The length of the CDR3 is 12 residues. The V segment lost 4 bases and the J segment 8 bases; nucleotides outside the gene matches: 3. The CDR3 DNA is TGTGCCAGCAGCCTTCAGGGGGATGAGCAGTTCTTC. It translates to CASSLQGDEQFF.

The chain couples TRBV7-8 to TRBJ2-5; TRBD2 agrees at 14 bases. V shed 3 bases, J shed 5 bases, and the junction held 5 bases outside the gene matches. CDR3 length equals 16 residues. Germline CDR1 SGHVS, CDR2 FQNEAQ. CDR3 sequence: CASSFTGLAGEETQYF. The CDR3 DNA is TGTGCCAGCAGCTTCACGGGACTAGCGGGGGAGGAGACCCAGTACTTC.

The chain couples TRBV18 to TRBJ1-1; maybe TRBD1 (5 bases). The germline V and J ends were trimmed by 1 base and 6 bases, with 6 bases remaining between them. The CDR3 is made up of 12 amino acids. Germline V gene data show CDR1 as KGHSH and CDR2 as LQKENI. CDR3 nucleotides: TGTGCCAGCTCACCACGGGGGGCTGAAGCTTTCTTT. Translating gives CASSPRGAEAFF.

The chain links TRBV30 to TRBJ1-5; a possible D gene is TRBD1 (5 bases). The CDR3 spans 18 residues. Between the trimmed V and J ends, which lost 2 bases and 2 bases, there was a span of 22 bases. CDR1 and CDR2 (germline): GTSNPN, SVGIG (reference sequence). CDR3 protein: CAWSKGRAGLIGNQPQHF. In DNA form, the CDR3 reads TGTGCCTGGAGTAAAGGGAGGGCAGGGTTAATCGGCAATCAGCCCCAGCATTTT.

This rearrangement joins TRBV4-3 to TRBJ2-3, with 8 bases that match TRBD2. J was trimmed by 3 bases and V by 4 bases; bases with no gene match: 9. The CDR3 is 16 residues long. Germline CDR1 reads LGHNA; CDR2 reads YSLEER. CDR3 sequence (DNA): TGCGCCAGCAGCCTCACAGCGGGAGTGGGAACAGATACGCAGTATTTT. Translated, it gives CASSLTAGVGTDTQYF.

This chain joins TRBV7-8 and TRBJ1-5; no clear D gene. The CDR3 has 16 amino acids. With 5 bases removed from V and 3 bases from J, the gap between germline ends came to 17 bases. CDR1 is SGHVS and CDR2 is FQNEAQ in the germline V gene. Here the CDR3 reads CASSQNGGLVNQPQHF. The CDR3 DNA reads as TGTGCCAGCAGCCAAAACGGAGGTCTAGTCAATCAGCCCCAGCATTTT.

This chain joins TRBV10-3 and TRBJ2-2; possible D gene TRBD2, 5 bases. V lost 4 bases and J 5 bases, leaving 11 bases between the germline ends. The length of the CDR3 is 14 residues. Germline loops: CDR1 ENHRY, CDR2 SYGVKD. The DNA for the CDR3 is TGTGCCATCAGTGCGTTCGGGGAAACCGGGGAGCTGTTTTTT. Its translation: CAISAFGETGELFF.